The present T cell receptor beta chain was sequenced within a study of CXCR3-negative and CXCR3-positive naive CD8 T cells (dated by TCRdb to about 2019). At the level of the whole study: In total, approximately 130 million TRB reads were obtained, corresponding to roughly 1.5 +/- 0.3 million reads per library. Naive subsets from five or six donors and memory cells from 3 donors were included in the TRBV-TRBJ cluster analysis. Data from fewer than 12 donors, pooled across two independent experiments, went into the diversity and physicochemical repertoire analyses.

The CDR3, cysteine through phenylalanine, is 14 amino acids long. DNA is not recorded here. CDR1 and CDR2 are drawn from the germline V gene: SGHRS, YFSETQ. Each CD8+ T cell subset was flow-sorted in triplicate, with some 300,000 cells per subset placed directly into RLT lysis buffer. Standard density gradient centrifugation was used to isolate peripheral blood mononuclear cells from buffy coats. Total RNA was extracted from sorted cells with an RNeasy Mini Kit. Points the paper makes about the study in general: CXCR3 expression partially decreased after cryopreservation, so most assays used freshly isolated PBMCs. Naive CXCR3-negative and CXCR3-positive cells from the same donor showed similar TRBV-TRBJ usage, whereas memory cells showed distinct patterns. Both naive subsets had comparably high repertoire diversity, while memory CD8+ T cells had much lower repertoire diversity. Because surface CD5, which is linked to self-reactivity in mice, was comparable between the naive subsets, TCR interaction strength was also inferred from TRB CDR3 physicochemical properties.

A word on this clonotype: Its antigen remains unidentified.

Sequenced on a NextSeq 550. The Human TCR Profiling Kit (MiLaboratory) was used to prepare UMI-labeled 5' RACE TRB cDNA libraries. cDNA synthesis used the entire amount of extracted RNA, and PCR amplification then used the entire amount of cDNA produced. Libraries were prepared in parallel using an identical number of PCR cycles. In the paper's pipeline: About 53,000 +/- 9,400 unique UMI-labeled TRB cDNA molecules per library were extracted with MIGEC and MiXCR, with at least two reads per UMI required. On average, around 40,000 +/- 10,000 functional in-frame TRB CDR3 nucleotide clonotypes lacking stop codons were found per library. Diversity metrics, including normalized Shannon-Wiener and Chao1, were computed in VDJtools after downsampling to 5000 UMI-labeled TRB molecules per sample. Clonotype-size-weighted physicochemical properties of the central five CDR3 residues (interaction energy, strength, volume and Kidera factor 4) were computed in VDJtools. TCRdb reprocessed the reads, and each CDR3 protein sequence is entered once, without DNA. These V and J calls originate from TCRdb's pipeline instead of the authors' own analysis. For this sample, the table gives some 28,000 distinct CDR3 sequences. Roughly 10% of the sample goes to the ten largest clones.

The sequence joins TRBV5-1 to TRBJ2-7; TCRdb outputs TRBD1, but without DNA this stays unchecked. The origin of this receptor is a human donor in good health. Some clones in this sample may be carry-over from other donors' samples. Sequenced input: memory CD8+ T cells from blood. Reading the label with the study, this specimen's cell subset or site is: conventional CD8+ memory T cells (TMEM), sorted as controls. The CDR3 corresponds to CASSRGQGSYEQYF. With all but the CDR3 taken from the reference TRBV5-1 and TRBJ2-7 genes, the full variable domain is: KAGVTQTPRYLIKTRGQQVTLSCSPISGHRSVSWYQQTPGQGLQFLFEYFSETQRNKGNFPGRFSGRQFSNSRSEMNVSTLELGDSALYLCASSRGQGSYEQYFGPGTRLTVT.